This T cell receptor beta chain came from a study of spatial heterogeneity in lung cancer. Study summary: Raw sequencing reads included, on average, more than 8.5 appearances of each unique TCR and UMI combination.

TCRdb independently ran MiXCR on the 5' RACE reads; one entry per CDR3 protein. The table lists approximately 12,000 distinct CDR3 sequences, 5.1% of them singletons. This CDR3 has 17 residues. The V gene lost 0 bases and the J gene lost 0 bases, with 13 bases spanning the gap. CDR1 is SGHDT, CDR2 YYEEEE, per germline. Findings of the study overall: In tumors, expanded intratumoral alpha and beta TCR counts tracked mutation counts.

The time point is: sample taken at primary tumor resection. Sequencing covered unsorted whole RNA taken from tumor, nontumor lung or frozen PBMC. In this sample, this clonotype turned up many times. Antigen specificity is unknown. The size of this beta chain means little, since it is a stray read in a library made for alpha chains. Sequenced here: lung tumor tissue, sampled at surgery. The chain is built from TRBV5-6 and TRBJ2-1; D is unclear. This receptor was taken from a male donor with early-stage non-small cell lung cancer. The CDR3 loop reads CASSLAGGASSYNEQFF. CDR3 nucleotide sequence: TGTGCCAGCAGCTTGGCCGGCGGTGCGAGCTCCTACAATGAGCAGTTCTTC. Full variable domain (remainder filled in from reference TRBV5-6 and TRBJ2-1): DAGVTQSPTHLIKTRGQQVTLRCSPKSGHDTVSWYQQALGQGPQFIFQYYEEEERQRGNFPDRFSGHQFPNYSSELNVNALLLGDSALYLCASSLAGGASSYNEQFFGPGTRLTVL.